This T cell receptor beta chain was captured by sequencing in a study of technical replicates of blood from four donors. The germline CDR1 and CDR2 sequences are SNHLY and FYNNEI. CDR3 length: 18 residues. V was pared by 7 bases and J by 0 bases, with 15 bases of the junction left unmatched. This clone was seen only once. Data came from immunoSEQ multiplex PCR; TCRdb stores just in-frame clones and leaves some out. The sample lists under 85,000 clones; almost 98% were seen once. The TCR sequence derives from a human donor in good health. Sequenced: T cells isolated from PBMCs. This chain uses TRBV2 with TRBJ1-5; 7 bases align to TRBD1. The CDR3 nucleotides are TGTGCCAGCACCCGAGAGAGTGGGACAGAATATAGCAATCAGCCCCAGCATTTT. Residues: CASTRESGTEYSNQPQHF.